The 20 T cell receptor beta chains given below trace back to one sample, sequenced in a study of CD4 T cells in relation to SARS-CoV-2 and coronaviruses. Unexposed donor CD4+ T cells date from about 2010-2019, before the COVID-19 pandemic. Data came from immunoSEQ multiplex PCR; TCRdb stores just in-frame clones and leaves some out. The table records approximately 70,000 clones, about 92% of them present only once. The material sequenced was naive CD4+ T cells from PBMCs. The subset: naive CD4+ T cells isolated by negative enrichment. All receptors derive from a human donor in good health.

For the CDR3, the DNA is TGTGCCAGCAGTTTAGTGCCAGGGACAAACCAGGGAGAAGCTTTCTTT. Encoded protein: CASSLVPGTNQGEAFF. This chain joins TRBV28 and TRBJ1-1; D perhaps matches TRBD1 (6 bases). Germline V gives CDR1 MDHEN, CDR2 SYDVKM. V was cut by 2 bases and J by 8 bases, with 21 bases left in between. The CDR3 runs 16 residues.

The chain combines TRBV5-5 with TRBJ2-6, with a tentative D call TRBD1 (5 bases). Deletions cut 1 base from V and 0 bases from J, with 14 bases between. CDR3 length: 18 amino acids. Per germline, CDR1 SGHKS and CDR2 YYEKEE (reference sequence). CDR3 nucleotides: TGTGCCAGCAGCTTGAGGGTAGGGGCTCCCTCTGGGGCCAACGTCCTGACTTTC. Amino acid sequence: CASSLRVGAPSGANVLTF.

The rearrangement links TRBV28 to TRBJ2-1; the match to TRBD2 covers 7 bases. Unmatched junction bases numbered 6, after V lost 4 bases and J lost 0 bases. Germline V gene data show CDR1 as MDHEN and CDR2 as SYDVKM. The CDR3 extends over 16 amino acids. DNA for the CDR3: TGTGCCAGCAGTTCCTCCGGGAGGAACTCCTACAATGAGCAGTTCTTC. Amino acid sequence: CASSSSGRNSYNEQFF.

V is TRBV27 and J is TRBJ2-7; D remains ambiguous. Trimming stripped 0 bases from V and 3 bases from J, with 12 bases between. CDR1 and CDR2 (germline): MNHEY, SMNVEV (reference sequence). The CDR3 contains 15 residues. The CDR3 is CASSLSDSLGYEQYF. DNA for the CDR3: TGTGCCAGCAGTTTATCGGATTCATTAGGCTACGAGCAGTACTTC.

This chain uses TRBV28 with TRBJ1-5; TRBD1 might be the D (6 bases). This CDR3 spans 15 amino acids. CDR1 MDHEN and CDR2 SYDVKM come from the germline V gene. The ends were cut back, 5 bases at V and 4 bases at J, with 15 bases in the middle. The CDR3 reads CASSVTGEINQPQHF. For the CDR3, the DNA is TGTGCCAGCAGTGTGACAGGTGAAATAAATCAGCCCCAGCATTTT.

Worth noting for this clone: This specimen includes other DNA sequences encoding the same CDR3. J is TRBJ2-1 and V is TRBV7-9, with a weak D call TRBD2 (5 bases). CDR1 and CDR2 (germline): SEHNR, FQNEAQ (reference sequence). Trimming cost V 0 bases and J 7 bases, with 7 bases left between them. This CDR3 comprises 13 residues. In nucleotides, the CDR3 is TGTGCCAGCAGCTTAGCCGGCGGGAATGAGCAGTTCTTC. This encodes CASSLAGGNEQFF.

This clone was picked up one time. The CDR3 DNA is TGTGCCAGCACCTCGGCCGACAGGGGGAAAGAGACCCAGTACTTC. Residues: CASTSADRGKETQYF. The chain has TRBV6-6 and TRBJ2-5; 9 nucleotides match TRBD1. The J segment lost 3 bases and the V segment lost 7 bases, leaving 9 bases of the junction unmatched. The CDR3 sequence is 15 residues long. CDR1 and CDR2 (germline): MNHNY, SVGAGI (reference sequence).

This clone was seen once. The chain's CDR3 is CASSLVQGYQETQYF. In DNA, the CDR3 is TGCGCCAGCAGCTTGGTACAGGGATACCAAGAGACCCAGTACTTC. The chain employs TRBV5-1 and TRBJ2-5, with D maybe TRBD1 (6 bases). The V gene lost 0 bases and the J gene lost 0 bases, with 9 bases spanning the gap. Looked up from germline, CDR1 is SGHRS and CDR2 is YFSETQ. The CDR3 totals 15 residues. Full variable domain (missing parts from reference TRBV5-1 and TRBJ2-5): KAGVTQTPRYLIKTRGQQVTLSCSPISGHRSVSWYQQTPGQGLQFLFEYFSETQRNKGNFPGRFSGRQFSNSRSEMNVSTLELGDSALYLCASSLVQGYQETQYFGPGTRLLVL.

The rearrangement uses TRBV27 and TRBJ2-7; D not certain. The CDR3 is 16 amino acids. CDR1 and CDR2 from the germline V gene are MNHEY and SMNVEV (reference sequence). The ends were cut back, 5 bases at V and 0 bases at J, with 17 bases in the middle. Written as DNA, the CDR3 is TGTGCCAGCAGTCCCCGCTCGGGTCAGCACTCCTACGAGCAGTACTTC. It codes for CASSPRSGQHSYEQYF.

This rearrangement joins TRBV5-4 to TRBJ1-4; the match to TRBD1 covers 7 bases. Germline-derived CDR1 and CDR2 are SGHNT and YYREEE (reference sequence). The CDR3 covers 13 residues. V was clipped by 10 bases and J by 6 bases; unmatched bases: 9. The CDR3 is CACKGAGDEKLFF. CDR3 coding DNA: TGTGCCTGCAAGGGGGCGGGAGATGAAAAACTGTTTTTT.

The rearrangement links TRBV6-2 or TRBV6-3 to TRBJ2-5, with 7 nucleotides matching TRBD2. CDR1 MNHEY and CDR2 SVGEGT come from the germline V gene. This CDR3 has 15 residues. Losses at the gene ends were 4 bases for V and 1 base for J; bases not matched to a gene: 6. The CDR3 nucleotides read TGTGCCAGCAGTTGGGAGCGGGGCGCCCAAGAGACCCAGTACTTC. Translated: CASSWERGAQETQYF.

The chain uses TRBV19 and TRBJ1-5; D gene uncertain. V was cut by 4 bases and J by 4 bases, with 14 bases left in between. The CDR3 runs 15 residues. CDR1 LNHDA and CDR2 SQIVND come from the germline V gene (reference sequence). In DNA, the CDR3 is TGTGCCAGTAGTAGCGACGGCTTAGGGAATCAGCCCCAGCATTTT. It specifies CASSSDGLGNQPQHF.

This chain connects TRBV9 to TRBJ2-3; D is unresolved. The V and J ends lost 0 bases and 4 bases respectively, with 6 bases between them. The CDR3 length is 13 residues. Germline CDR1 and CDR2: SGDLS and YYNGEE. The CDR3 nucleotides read TGTGCCAGCAGCGTAGCGGCCCCAGATACGCAGTATTTT. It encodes CASSVAAPDTQYF.

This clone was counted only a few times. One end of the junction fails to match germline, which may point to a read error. CDR3 coding DNA: TGTGCCAGCAGAGAAGAGGGGGCATTCGGCTACACCTTC. Protein: CASREEGAFGYTF. The genes are TRBV2 and TRBJ1-2; 7 bases fit TRBD1. Germline V gene sequence: CDR1 SNHLY, CDR2 FYNNEI. The CDR3 has 13 residues.

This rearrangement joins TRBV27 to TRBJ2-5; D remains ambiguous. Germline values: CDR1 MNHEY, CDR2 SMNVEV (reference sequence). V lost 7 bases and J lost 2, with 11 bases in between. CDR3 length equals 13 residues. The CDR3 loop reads CASTYRRQETQYF. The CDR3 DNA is TGTGCCAGCACCTATCGTAGACAAGAGACCCAGTACTTC.

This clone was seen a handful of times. CDR3 residues: CASSIRDRGFINTEAFF. In nucleotides, the CDR3 is TGTGCCAGTAGTATAAGGGACAGGGGGTTTATCAACACTGAAGCTTTCTTT. This chain connects TRBV19 to TRBJ1-1, with 11 bases that match TRBD1. V was clipped by 2 bases and J by 2 bases; unmatched bases: 7. CDR1 and CDR2 from the germline V gene are LNHDA and SQIVND (reference sequence). The CDR3 consists of 17 residues.

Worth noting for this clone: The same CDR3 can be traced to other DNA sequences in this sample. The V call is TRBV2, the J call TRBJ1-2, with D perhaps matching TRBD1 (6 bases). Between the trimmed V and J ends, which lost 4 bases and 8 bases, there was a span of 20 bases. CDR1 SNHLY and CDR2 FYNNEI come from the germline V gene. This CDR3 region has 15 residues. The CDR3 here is CASSAQRITGAGYTF. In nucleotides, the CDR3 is TGTGCCAGCAGTGCCCAACGTATAACGGGGGCCGGCTACACCTTC.

CDR3 DNA: TGTGCCAGCTCACCCGGGACAGGTCGGAACACTGAAGCTTTCTTT. Translation gives CASSPGTGRNTEAFF. The chain combines TRBV18 with TRBJ1-1; 8 bases are a match to TRBD1. V was clipped by 3 bases and J by 1 base; unmatched bases: 4. CDR3 length: 15 amino acids. CDR1 and CDR2 (germline): KGHSH, LQKENI.

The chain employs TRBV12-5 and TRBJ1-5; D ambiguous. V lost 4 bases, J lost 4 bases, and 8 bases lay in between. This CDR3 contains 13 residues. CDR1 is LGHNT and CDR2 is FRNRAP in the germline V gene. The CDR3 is CASGSVINQPQHF. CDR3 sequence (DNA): TGTGCTAGTGGTTCAGTGATTAATCAGCCCCAGCATTTT.

The CDR3 loop reads CASSDRGRYEQFF. CDR3 coding DNA: TGTGCCAGTAGCGACAGGGGACGGTATGAGCAGTTCTTC. The J gene is TRBJ2-1, the V gene TRBV19; 8 nucleotides agree with TRBD1. The J segment lost 8 bases and the V segment lost 6 bases, leaving 6 bases of the junction unmatched. Germline CDR1 reads LNHDA; CDR2 reads SQIVND (reference sequence). The CDR3 runs 13 residues.